This T cell receptor beta chain was retrieved from a study of blood T cell repertoires in COVID-19 (TCRdb year 2020). For the study in its entirety: The collaborator samples originated in the United States, Italy and Spain and spanned the acute and convalescent phases of COVID-19. Where HLA class I and class II types were available, the types were taken from metadata supplied by the sample provider, not from assay-based typing. The sample metadata nearly always contained a de-identified subject ID, COVID-19 status, age in years and sex. The material from the prospective study consisted of cDNA or gDNA derived from T cells, B-cell-depleted T cells, or PBMCs. The samples were drawn from two sources: the first 160 participants of the ongoing ImmuneRACE study, and 1,000 to 1,500 subjects contributed by 6 global collaborators. The dataset comprised deeply sampled blood TCRbeta repertoires from subjects exposed to, actively infected with, or recovered from COVID-19. A freely available public database, intended as a resource for researchers studying the immune response to SARS-CoV-2, is where the repertoires were released.

Overall study outcomes, separate from this receptor: How much clinical and demographic metadata was included differed by source and by participant, and the metadata was provided uncurated.

The sample holds a few counts of this clone. Its antigen is not yet known. Base qualities are missing; no much larger clone stands one base away. CDR3 length: 14 amino acids, cysteine to phenylalanine. The kept DNA is CDR3 alone, 42 bases in frame from the first base. Per the germline V gene, KGHSH is the CDR1 and LQKENI is the CDR2. Relative to germline, V is 2 bases shorter and J is 0 bases shorter, with 8 bases between their ends. TCRbeta CDR3 regions were amplified from genomic DNA by means of the immunoSEQ Assay, a bias-controlled multiplex PCR. Concerning the study's data processing: The number of nucleated cells in each sample was estimated by amplification of reference gene primers within the assay. To quantify the absolute abundance of each unique TCRbeta CDR3 rearrangement, sequence reads were collapsed and filtered. For each sample, productive Simpson clonality was calculated as the square root of Simpson's diversity index over productive rearrangements. Sourced from immuneACCESS, this table was stored by TCRdb with only in-frame sequences that have V and J called. A share of the clones is absent; for the studies checked, an unresolved V gene accounts for under half, and the remainder has no known explanation. For V, J and clone size, that table is used; D and trimming come from the DNA. The sample table contains about 87,000 clones; only one count was recorded for approximately 85% of them. The leading ten clones occupy around 2.9% of the sample.

One collaborating source in Seattle enrolled patients during active infection and followed them longitudinally through the course of disease. Whole blood was collected in K2EDTA tubes by collaborating institutions according to the institutions' own protocols. For TCRbeta analysis, collaborators shipped samples in one of three forms: frozen whole blood, isolated PBMCs, or DNA extracted from either of those sample types. The sequence was collected from a woman older than 75 with COVID-19, enrolled during active disease. This receptor chain uses TRBV18 and TRBJ2-7; tentative D gene TRBD1, with 5 bases matching. Sequencing was performed on peripheral blood. CDR3 region: CASSPRGNSYEQYF. The DNA sequence is as follows: TGTGCCAGCTCACCAAGGGGCAACTCCTACGAGCAGTACTTC.